One and the same sample provided the 6 T cell receptor beta chains below, sequenced in a study of T cells in Graves' hyperthyroidism and ophthalmopathy. Regions amplified from RNA transcripts were the TCR beta CDR3 regions. HTBI primers drove first-round RT-PCR of the TCR CDR3. TCRdb processed the multiplex PCR reads anew with MiXCR; each CDR3 protein has one entry. The sample includes nearly 600,000 distinct CDR3 sequences, around 14% of them seen just once. The sample was blood. Receptor source: a young woman with Graves' ophthalmopathy.

The sample holds many counts of this clonotype. The chain employs TRBV18 and TRBJ1-1; D is unclear. The CDR3 has 16 residues. Trimming stripped 3 bases from V and 0 bases from J, with 14 bases between. Germline CDR1 is KGHSH and CDR2 is LQKENI. CDR3 DNA sequence: TGTGCCAGCTCACCCCCGGGTCTAGTGGTGAACACTGAAGCTTTCTTT. Translation gives CASSPPGLVVNTEAFF.

This clonotype was found many times. CDR3 in amino acids: CASSFGGARNSPLHF. The CDR3 bases are TGTGCCAGCAGTTTTGGGGGGGCAAGGAATTCACCCCTCCACTTT. J is TRBJ1-6 and V is TRBV12-3 or TRBV12-4; D may be TRBD1 (6 bases). Trimming stripped 3 bases from V and 7 bases from J, with 13 bases between. This CDR3 contains 15 residues.

CDR3 loop: CASSQDRLAGVSTHPADTQYF. CDR3 bases: TGCGCCAGCAGCCAAGATCGACTAGCGGGAGTCAGTACGCATCCGGCAGATACGCAGTATTTT. The chain combines TRBV4-1 with TRBJ2-3; 12 nucleotides line up with TRBD2. Germline trimming cut 0 bases from V and 4 bases from J; bases unmatched to any gene: 17. Germline V gene sequence: CDR1 MGHRA, CDR2 YSYEKL. This CDR3 contains 21 residues.

This clonotype was detected a few times. This rearrangement joins TRBV9 to TRBJ2-1, with a weak D call TRBD1 (7 bases). V gave up 1 base and J gave up 0 bases, with 11 bases separating them. The CDR3 spans 16 residues. Germline V gene sequence: CDR1 SGDLS, CDR2 YYNGEE. CDR3 region: CASSVHRGGSYNEQFF. The CDR3, as DNA: TGTGCCAGCAGCGTACACAGGGGAGGCTCCTACAATGAGCAGTTCTTC.

In this sample, this clonotype turned up many times. The V gene is TRBV7-2, the J gene TRBJ2-5; 8 positions match TRBD1. The germline CDR1 and CDR2 sequences are SGHTA and FQGNSA. The CDR3 consists of 14 residues. J was trimmed by 1 base and V by 5 bases; bases with no gene match: 3. The CDR3 sequence: CASSLDRVQETQYF. CDR3 DNA: TGTGCCAGCAGCCTGGACAGGGTCCAAGAGACCCAGTACTTC.

This clonotype has only a few counts. The chain has TRBV25-1 and TRBJ1-2; D unresolved. This CDR3 is built from 15 residues. CDR1 and CDR2 from the germline V gene are MGHDK and SYGVNS. The V end lost 1 base, the J end lost 4 bases, and 13 bases lay between the germline ends. The DNA of the CDR3 is TGTGCCAGCAGTGAATGGGGAGCCACGGTCTATGGCTACACCTTC. Translated, it gives CASSEWGATVYGYTF.